This T cell receptor beta chain came from a study of blood T cell repertoires in COVID-19. Study summary: Acute-phase and convalescent COVID-19 samples originated in the United States, Italy and Spain. Nucleic acid was either cDNA or gDNA, and it came from T cells, B-cell-depleted T cells, or PBMCs.

Only in-frame clones appear in the TCRdb table, and some are missing; sequencing was by immunoSEQ multiplex PCR. The sample comprises a few hundred thousand clones, over 80% of which are singletons, and roughly 6.1% rests with the top ten. Germline trimming cut 8 bases from V and 5 bases from J; bases unmatched to any gene: 12. The germline V gene has CDR1 LNHDA and CDR2 SQIVND (reference sequence). The CDR3 runs 15 residues. The rearrangement uses TRBV19 and TRBJ2-1; 7 bases agree with TRBD1. Source material: peripheral blood. The receptor comes from a woman aged 45-65 years with COVID-19, enrolled during active disease. DNA for the CDR3: TGTGCCAGTTGGGGGTTCGGGACAGAGGACAATGAGCAGTTCTTC. It codes for CASWGFGTEDNEQFF.